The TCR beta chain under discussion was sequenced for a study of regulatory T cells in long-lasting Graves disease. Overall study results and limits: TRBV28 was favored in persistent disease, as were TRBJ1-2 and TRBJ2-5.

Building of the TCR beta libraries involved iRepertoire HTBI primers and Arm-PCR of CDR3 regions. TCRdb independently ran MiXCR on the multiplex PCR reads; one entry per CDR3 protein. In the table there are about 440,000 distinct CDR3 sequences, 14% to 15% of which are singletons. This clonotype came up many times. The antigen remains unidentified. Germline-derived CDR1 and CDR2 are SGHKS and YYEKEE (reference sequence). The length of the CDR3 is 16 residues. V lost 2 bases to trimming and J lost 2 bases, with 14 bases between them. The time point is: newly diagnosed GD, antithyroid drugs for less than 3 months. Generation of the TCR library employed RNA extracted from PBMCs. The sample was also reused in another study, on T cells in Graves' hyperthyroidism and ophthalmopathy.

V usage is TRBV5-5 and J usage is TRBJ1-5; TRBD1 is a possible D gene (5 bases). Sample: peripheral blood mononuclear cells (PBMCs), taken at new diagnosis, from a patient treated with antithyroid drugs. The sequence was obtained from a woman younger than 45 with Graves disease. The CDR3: CASSFWGGGGNQPQHF. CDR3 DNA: TGTGCCAGCAGCTTCTGGGGGGGGGGTGGCAATCAGCCCCAGCATTTT.